This T cell receptor (beta chain) stems from a study of control samples from healthy donors and cancer patients. Clones were sequenced by immunoSEQ multiplex PCR, and TCRdb holds only the in-frame ones, with some missing. The table shows some 120,000 clones, with 80% to 95% occurring only once. V lost 5 bases, J lost 8 bases, and 7 bases stayed unmatched. The length of the CDR3 is 13 residues. The germline V gene encodes CDR1 MRHNA and CDR2 SNTAGT. The source is a young woman in good health. The sample comprised blood. The rearrangement joins TRBV6-4 to TRBJ1-2; TRBD1 matches 8 bases. DNA for the CDR3: TGTGCCAGCAGTCCCGGACAGGGCATGGGCTACACCTTC. As protein: CASSPGQGMGYTF.